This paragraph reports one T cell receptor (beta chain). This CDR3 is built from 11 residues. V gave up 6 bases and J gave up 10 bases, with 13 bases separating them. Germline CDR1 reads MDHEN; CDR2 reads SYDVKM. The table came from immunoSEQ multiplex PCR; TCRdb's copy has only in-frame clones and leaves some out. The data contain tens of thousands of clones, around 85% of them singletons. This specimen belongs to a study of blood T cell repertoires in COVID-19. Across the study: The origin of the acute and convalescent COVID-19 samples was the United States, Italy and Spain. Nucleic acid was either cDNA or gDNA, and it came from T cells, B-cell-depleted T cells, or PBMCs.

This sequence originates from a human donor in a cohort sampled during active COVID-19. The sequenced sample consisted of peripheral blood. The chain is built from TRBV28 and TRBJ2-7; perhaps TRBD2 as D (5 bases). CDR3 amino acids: CASSLSGGQYF. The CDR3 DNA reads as TGTGCCAGCAGCCTCTCCGGAGGACAGTACTTC.